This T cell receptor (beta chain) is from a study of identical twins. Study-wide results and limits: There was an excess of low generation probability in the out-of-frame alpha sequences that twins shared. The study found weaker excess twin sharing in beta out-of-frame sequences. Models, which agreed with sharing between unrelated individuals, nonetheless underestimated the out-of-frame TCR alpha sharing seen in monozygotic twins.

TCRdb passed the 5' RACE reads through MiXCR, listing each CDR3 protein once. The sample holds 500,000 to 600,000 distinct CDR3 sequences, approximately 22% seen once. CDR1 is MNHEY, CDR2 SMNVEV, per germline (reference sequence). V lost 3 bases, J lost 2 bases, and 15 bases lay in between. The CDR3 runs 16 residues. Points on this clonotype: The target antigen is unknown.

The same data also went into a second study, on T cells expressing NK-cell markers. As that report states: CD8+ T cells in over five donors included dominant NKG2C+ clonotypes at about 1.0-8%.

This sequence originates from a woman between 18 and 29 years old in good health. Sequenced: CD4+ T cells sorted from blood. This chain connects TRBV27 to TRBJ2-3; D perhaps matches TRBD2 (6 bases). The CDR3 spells CASSFLGGPLTDTQYF. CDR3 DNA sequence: TGTGCCAGCAGTTTTTTGGGGGGTCCCCTCACAGATACGCAGTATTTT.